A selection of T cell receptor beta chains follows, all from one sample in a study of cytomegalovirus exposure and HLA in healthy donors. Produced via immunoSEQ multiplex PCR; TCRdb's table is partial and in-frame only. The sample lists 85,000 to 120,000 clones, more than 60% occurring once. Sequenced material: PBMCs. The receptors were sampled from a man aged 40-55 years in good health and CMV-seronegative. Each CDR3 is given with its conserved first and last residue. The D gene is left open where the match is weak. For some rows the clone size is stated as once, few or many, or as a class when expanded; others skip it.

j_call: TRBJ2-7
d_call: .
v_call: TRBV15
clone_size: few
cdr3_aa: CATSSQGGGMNEQYF
cdr3_nt: TGTGCCACCAGCAGCCAGGGCGGGGGCATGAACGAGCAGTACTTC

j_call: TRBJ2-7
d_call: TRBD2
v_call: TRBV10-3
clone_size: .
cdr3_aa: CASGLAGASYEQYF
cdr3_nt: TGTGCCAGCGGACTAGCGGGGGCCTCCTACGAGCAGTACTTC

j_call: TRBJ1-1
d_call: TRBD1
v_call: TRBV5-4
clone_size: .
cdr3_aa: CASSLETGTLTEAFF
cdr3_nt: TGTGCCAGCAGCTTGGAGACAGGGACCCTCACTGAAGCTTTCTTT

j_call: TRBJ1-2
d_call: .
v_call: TRBV29-1
clone_size: few
cdr3_aa: CSVEDWRGNYGYTF
cdr3_nt: TGCAGCGTTGAAGATTGGCGAGGGAACTATGGCTACACCTTC

j_call: TRBJ2-3
d_call: TRBD2
v_call: TRBV6-1
clone_size: .
cdr3_aa: CASSVGTSGGLTDTQYF
cdr3_nt: TGTGCCAGCAGTGTCGGGACTAGCGGGGGGCTTACAGATACGCAGTATTTT

j_call: TRBJ1-1
d_call: TRBD1
v_call: TRBV7-9
clone_size: .
cdr3_aa: CASSPGQSNTEAFF
cdr3_nt: TGTGCCAGCAGCCCGGGACAGTCAAACACTGAAGCTTTCTTT

j_call: TRBJ1-5
d_call: .
v_call: TRBV2
clone_size: .
cdr3_aa: CASRPGQSNQPQHF
cdr3_nt: TGTGCCAGCAGACCCGGACAAAGCAATCAGCCCCAGCATTTT

j_call: TRBJ2-7
d_call: .
v_call: TRBV5-8
clone_size: few
cdr3_aa: CASSPYGNSYEQYF
cdr3_nt: TGTGCCAGCAGCCCCTACGGGAACTCCTACGAGCAGTACTTC

j_call: TRBJ2-3
d_call: TRBD2
v_call: TRBV6-6
clone_size: .
cdr3_aa: CSSGGSTDTQYF
cdr3_nt: TGTAGTAGCGGGGGTAGCACAGATACGCAGTATTTT

j_call: TRBJ1-1
d_call: TRBD1
v_call: TRBV27
clone_size: .
cdr3_aa: CASSHWAYGQGGTEAFF
cdr3_nt: TGTGCCAGCAGCCACTGGGCTTACGGACAGGGGGGCACTGAAGCTTTCTTT

j_call: TRBJ2-2
d_call: .
v_call: TRBV6-1
clone_size: .
cdr3_aa: CASSDTMGAGSTGELFF
cdr3_nt: TGTGCCAGCAGTGACACAATGGGGGCAGGGAGCACCGGGGAGCTGTTTTTT

j_call: TRBJ1-1
d_call: TRBD1
v_call: TRBV5-6
clone_size: .
cdr3_aa: CASSLDRGWKNTEAFF
cdr3_nt: TGTGCCAGCAGCTTGGACAGGGGCTGGAAAAACACTGAAGCTTTCTTT

j_call: TRBJ1-1
d_call: .
v_call: TRBV6-5
clone_size: .
cdr3_aa: CASSYGGRGRPEAFF
cdr3_nt: TGTGCCAGCAGTTATGGGGGGCGGGGGAGACCTGAAGCTTTCTTT

j_call: TRBJ1-3
d_call: .
v_call: TRBV7-2
clone_size: .
cdr3_aa: CASSLAGAGNTIYF
cdr3_nt: TGTGCCAGCAGCTTAGCAGGGGCTGGAAACACCATATATTTT

j_call: TRBJ2-3
d_call: TRBD2
v_call: TRBV4-2
clone_size: .
cdr3_aa: CASSQEPAGIPDTQYF
cdr3_nt: TGTGCCAGCAGCCAAGAGCCAGCGGGGATCCCAGATACGCAGTATTTT

j_call: TRBJ1-1
d_call: .
v_call: TRBV1
clone_size: .
cdr3_aa: CTSSQVVGTEAFF
cdr3_nt: TGCACCAGCAGCCAAGTCGTCGGCACTGAAGCTTTCTTT

j_call: TRBJ2-3
d_call: .
v_call: TRBV5-6
clone_size: .
cdr3_aa: CASSLATLRSTDTQYF
cdr3_nt: TGTGCCAGCAGCTTGGCTACCCTACGGAGCACAGATACGCAGTATTTT

j_call: TRBJ1-2
d_call: TRBD1
v_call: TRBV7-9
clone_size: .
cdr3_aa: CAIPKPGQNYGYTF
cdr3_nt: TGTGCCATTCCAAAACCGGGACAGAACTATGGCTACACCTTC

j_call: TRBJ1-2
d_call: .
v_call: TRBV5-1
clone_size: .
cdr3_aa: CASTAGGAPNYGYTF
cdr3_nt: TGCGCCAGCACGGCGGGGGGGGCACCTAACTATGGCTACACCTTC

j_call: TRBJ2-7
d_call: TRBD1
v_call: TRBV7-2
clone_size: .
cdr3_aa: CASSLRNLGQGVEQYF
cdr3_nt: TGTGCCAGCAGCTTAAGGAATTTGGGACAGGGGGTAGAGCAGTACTTC

j_call: TRBJ2-7
d_call: TRBD1
v_call: TRBV29-1
clone_size: .
cdr3_aa: CSVRRAGTAYEQYF
cdr3_nt: TGCAGCGTTCGGCGAGCCGGGACAGCCTACGAGCAGTACTTC

j_call: TRBJ1-2
d_call: .
v_call: TRBV14
clone_size: .
cdr3_aa: CASSQIGGRSYGYTF
cdr3_nt: TGTGCCAGCAGCCAAATTGGAGGCCGGAGTTATGGCTACACCTTC

j_call: TRBJ2-3
d_call: .
v_call: TRBV5-1
clone_size: .
cdr3_aa: CASSLAGGTDTQYF
cdr3_nt: TGCGCCAGCAGCTTGGCCGGGGGCACAGATACGCAGTATTTT

j_call: TRBJ2-7
d_call: TRBD2
v_call: TRBV2
clone_size: .
cdr3_aa: CASRERTSGGDSYEQYF
cdr3_nt: TGTGCCAGCAGGGAGAGGACTAGCGGGGGCGACTCCTACGAGCAGTACTTC

j_call: TRBJ2-6
d_call: TRBD1
v_call: TRBV5-5
clone_size: few
cdr3_aa: CASSLRDRDGGANVLTF
cdr3_nt: TGTGCCAGCAGCTTGAGGGACAGGGACGGTGGGGCCAACGTCCTGACTTTC

j_call: TRBJ1-4
d_call: TRBD1
v_call: TRBV6-1
clone_size: .
cdr3_aa: CASTKGGGNEKLFF
cdr3_nt: TGTGCCAGCACCAAAGGGGGCGGTAATGAAAAACTGTTTTTT

j_call: TRBJ2-5
d_call: TRBD2
v_call: TRBV29-1
clone_size: .
cdr3_aa: CSVEGLAETQYF
cdr3_nt: TGCAGCGTTGAAGGACTAGCTGAGACCCAGTACTTC

j_call: TRBJ2-7
d_call: .
v_call: TRBV7-8
clone_size: .
cdr3_aa: CASSRDRTGGQYF
cdr3_nt: TGTGCCAGCAGCCGCGACAGAACCGGCGGGCAGTACTTC

j_call: TRBJ1-2
d_call: .
v_call: TRBV19
clone_size: .
cdr3_aa: CASTGLQGYYGYTF
cdr3_nt: TGTGCCAGTACCGGGCTACAGGGCTACTATGGCTACACCTTC

j_call: TRBJ2-5
d_call: TRBD2
v_call: TRBV4-1
clone_size: .
cdr3_aa: CASSQDSGGPQETQYF
cdr3_nt: TGCGCCAGCAGCCAAGATAGCGGGGGGCCTCAAGAGACCCAGTACTTC

j_call: TRBJ2-1
d_call: .
v_call: TRBV5-1
clone_size: once
cdr3_aa: CASSLGGHEQFF
cdr3_nt: TGCGCCAGCAGCTTGGGGGGGCATGAGCAGTTCTTC

j_call: TRBJ1-4
d_call: TRBD1
v_call: TRBV5-1
clone_size: .
cdr3_aa: CASRQDRANEKLFF
cdr3_nt: TGCGCCAGCAGACAGGACAGGGCAAATGAAAAACTGTTTTTT

j_call: TRBJ2-2
d_call: .
v_call: TRBV5-1
clone_size: few
cdr3_aa: CASSLGDTNTGELFF
cdr3_nt: TGCGCCAGCAGCTTGGGGGACACGAACACCGGGGAGCTGTTTTTT

j_call: TRBJ2-5
d_call: .
v_call: TRBV5-4
clone_size: few
cdr3_aa: CASSLAVGLATLQETQYF
cdr3_nt: TGTGCCAGCAGCTTGGCGGTGGGCTTAGCGACTCTACAAGAGACCCAGTACTTC

j_call: TRBJ1-1
d_call: .
v_call: TRBV4-1
clone_size: .
cdr3_aa: CASSLAWAGDTEAFF
cdr3_nt: TGCGCCAGCAGCCTGGCCTGGGCGGGGGACACTGAAGCTTTCTTT

j_call: TRBJ1-2
d_call: TRBD1
v_call: TRBV5-6
clone_size: .
cdr3_aa: CASSLSGQGRGYTF
cdr3_nt: TGTGCCAGCAGCTTATCGGGACAGGGTCGTGGCTACACCTTC

j_call: TRBJ2-7
d_call: TRBD1
v_call: TRBV25-1
clone_size: .
cdr3_aa: CASLRKGADEQYF
cdr3_nt: TGTGCCAGCCTTAGGAAGGGGGCGGACGAGCAGTACTTC

j_call: TRBJ1-4
d_call: TRBD1
v_call: TRBV7-9
clone_size: few
cdr3_aa: CASSTNRGQTNEKLFF
cdr3_nt: TGTGCCAGCAGCACCAACAGGGGGCAGACTAATGAAAAACTGTTTTTT

j_call: TRBJ2-6
d_call: .
v_call: TRBV9
clone_size: .
cdr3_aa: CASSGGGVSGANVLTF
cdr3_nt: TGTGCCAGCAGCGGAGGAGGTGTCTCTGGGGCCAACGTCCTGACTTTC

j_call: TRBJ1-3
d_call: .
v_call: TRBV9
clone_size: .
cdr3_aa: CASSVGAARAGNTIYF
cdr3_nt: TGTGCCAGCAGCGTAGGGGCCGCCAGGGCCGGAAACACCATATATTTT

j_call: TRBJ1-2
d_call: .
v_call: TRBV6-6
clone_size: .
cdr3_aa: CASSYRDSGGYTF
cdr3_nt: TGTGCCAGCAGTTATCGGGATTCAGGTGGCTACACCTTC

j_call: TRBJ1-5
d_call: .
v_call: TRBV4-2
clone_size: .
cdr3_aa: CASSLQGENQPQHF
cdr3_nt: TGTGCCAGCAGCCTACAGGGAGAGAATCAGCCCCAGCATTTT

j_call: TRBJ2-1
d_call: .
v_call: TRBV6-5
clone_size: .
cdr3_aa: CASSYSLTGRNEQFF
cdr3_nt: TGTGCCAGCAGTTACTCTCTGACGGGAAGGAATGAGCAGTTCTTC

j_call: TRBJ2-5
d_call: .
v_call: TRBV25-1
clone_size: .
cdr3_aa: CASSLGGAETQYF
cdr3_nt: TGTGCCAGCAGTCTAGGGGGGGCAGAGACCCAGTACTTC

j_call: TRBJ1-1
d_call: TRBD1
v_call: TRBV28
clone_size: .
cdr3_aa: CASRPEGAGNTEAFF
cdr3_nt: TGTGCCAGCAGACCCGAGGGGGCAGGCAACACTGAAGCTTTCTTT

j_call: TRBJ1-1
d_call: .
v_call: TRBV25-1
clone_size: .
cdr3_aa: CASRNPGDWTEAFF
cdr3_nt: TGTGCCAGCAGAAACCCAGGGGATTGGACTGAAGCTTTCTTT

j_call: TRBJ2-7
d_call: TRBD2
v_call: TRBV7-2
clone_size: once
cdr3_aa: CASSLSSGGALEQYF
cdr3_nt: TGTGCCAGCAGCCTTTCTAGCGGGGGGGCTCTCGAGCAGTACTTC

j_call: TRBJ2-3
d_call: TRBD2
v_call: TRBV4-2
clone_size: once
cdr3_aa: CASSLLWPAGGPRTDTQYF
cdr3_nt: TGTGCCAGCAGCCTCCTCTGGCCAGCGGGGGGGCCGAGGACAGATACGCAGTATTTT

j_call: TRBJ2-3
d_call: TRBD1
v_call: TRBV7-6
clone_size: .
cdr3_aa: CASSFRQGSTDTQYF
cdr3_nt: TGTGCCAGCAGCTTCCGACAGGGCAGCACAGATACGCAGTATTTT

j_call: TRBJ2-5
d_call: TRBD2
v_call: TRBV9
clone_size: few
cdr3_aa: CASSPSAGGPQETQYF
cdr3_nt: TGTGCCAGCAGCCCCTCGGCGGGGGGACCCCAAGAGACCCAGTACTTC

j_call: TRBJ1-1
d_call: TRBD1
v_call: TRBV9
clone_size: .
cdr3_aa: CASSVLGQLNTEAFF
cdr3_nt: TGTGCCAGCAGCGTCCTGGGACAGTTGAACACTGAAGCTTTCTTT

j_call: TRBJ2-1
d_call: TRBD2
v_call: TRBV19
clone_size: .
cdr3_aa: CASSRGPSGGYNEQFF
cdr3_nt: TGTGCCAGTAGCCGCGGCCCTAGCGGGGGATACAATGAGCAGTTCTTC

j_call: TRBJ1-5
d_call: TRBD1
v_call: TRBV6-1
clone_size: few
cdr3_aa: CASREDREWSQPQHF
cdr3_nt: TGTGCCAGCAGGGAAGACAGGGAGTGGAGTCAGCCCCAGCATTTT

j_call: TRBJ1-1
d_call: .
v_call: TRBV2
clone_size: .
cdr3_aa: CASSEHQMNTEAFF
cdr3_nt: TGTGCCAGCAGTGAACACCAGATGAACACTGAAGCTTTCTTT

j_call: TRBJ1-2
d_call: TRBD1
v_call: TRBV29-1
clone_size: .
cdr3_aa: CSVGQGTLYGYTF
cdr3_nt: TGCAGCGTGGGACAGGGGACGCTCTATGGCTACACCTTC

j_call: TRBJ2-3
d_call: TRBD1
v_call: TRBV5-1
clone_size: .
cdr3_aa: CAGAVGQGTDTQYF
cdr3_nt: TGCGCCGGAGCGGTGGGACAGGGGACAGATACGCAGTATTTT

j_call: TRBJ2-1
d_call: TRBD1
v_call: TRBV7-9
clone_size: .
cdr3_aa: CASSLGQGAYNEQFF
cdr3_nt: TGTGCCAGCAGCTTAGGGCAGGGGGCCTACAATGAGCAGTTCTTC

j_call: TRBJ2-3
d_call: .
v_call: TRBV9
clone_size: .
cdr3_aa: CASSVAASGHTGRWTDTQYF
cdr3_nt: TGTGCCAGCAGCGTAGCCGCCTCGGGCCATACAGGGCGGTGGACAGATACGCAGTATTTT

j_call: TRBJ2-2
d_call: .
v_call: TRBV19
clone_size: .
cdr3_aa: CASSMDRNTGELFF
cdr3_nt: TGTGCCAGTAGTATGGACAGGAACACCGGGGAGCTGTTTTTT

j_call: TRBJ2-1
d_call: .
v_call: TRBV5-1
clone_size: few
cdr3_aa: CASSLGQANNEQFF
cdr3_nt: TGCGCCAGCAGCTTGGGACAGGCGAACAATGAGCAGTTCTTC